The sequence of this T cell receptor beta chain was determined in a study of regulatory dendritic cells for organ transplantation. Notes on the study in general: Naive CD4+ and CD8+ repertoires were highly diverse; memory CD8+ was most oligoclonal.

Sorted subsets were CFSE-labeled and cultured 4 to 6 days with allogeneic dendritic cells. The CDR3 consists of 15 residues. Looked up from germline, CDR1 is SGHKS and CDR2 is YYEKEE (reference sequence). V was cut by 2 bases and J by 5 bases, with 16 bases left in between. The sample holds one count of this clone. Its specificity is not known. Generated by immunoSEQ multiplex PCR, the TCRdb table keeps only in-frame clones and is missing some. The table has roughly 11,000 clones, roughly nine tenths seen once. Sequenced material: naive CD8+ T cells from blood cultured with dendritic cells. Stated subset: CD45RA+ naive T cells. This clonotype was sampled from a human donor in good health. This chain links TRBV5-5 with TRBJ2-5, with D possibly being TRBD1 or TRBD2 (5 bases each). The CDR3 loop is CASSLWDGTSETQYF. In nucleotides, the CDR3 is TGTGCCAGCAGCTTATGGGACGGAACATCGGAGACCCAGTACTTC.